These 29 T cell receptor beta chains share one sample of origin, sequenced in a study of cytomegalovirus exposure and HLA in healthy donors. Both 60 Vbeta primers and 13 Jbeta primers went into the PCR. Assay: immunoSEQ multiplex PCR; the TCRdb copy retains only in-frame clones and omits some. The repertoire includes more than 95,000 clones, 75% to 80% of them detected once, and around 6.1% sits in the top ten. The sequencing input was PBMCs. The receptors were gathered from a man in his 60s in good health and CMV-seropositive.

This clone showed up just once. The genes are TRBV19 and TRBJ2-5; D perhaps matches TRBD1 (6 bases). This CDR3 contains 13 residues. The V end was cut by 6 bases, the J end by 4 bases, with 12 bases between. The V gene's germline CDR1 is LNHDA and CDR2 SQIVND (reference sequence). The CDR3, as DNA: TGTGCCAGTAGAACCGGACAGCGAGAGACCCAGTACTTC. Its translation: CASRTGQRETQYF. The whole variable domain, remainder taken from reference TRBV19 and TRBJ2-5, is DGGITQSPKYLFRKEGQNVTLSCEQNLNHDAMYWYRQDPGQGLRLIYYSQIVNDFQKGDIAEGYSVSREKKESFPLTVTSAQKNPTAFYLCASRTGQRETQYFGPGTRLLVL.

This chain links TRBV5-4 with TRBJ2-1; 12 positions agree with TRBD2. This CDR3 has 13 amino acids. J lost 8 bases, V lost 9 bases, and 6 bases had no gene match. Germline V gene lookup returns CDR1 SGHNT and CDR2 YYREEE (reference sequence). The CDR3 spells CAILAGGQDEQFF. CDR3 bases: TGTGCCATACTAGCGGGGGGCCAGGATGAGCAGTTCTTC. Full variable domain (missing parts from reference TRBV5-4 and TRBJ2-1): ETGVTQSPTHLIKTRGQQVTLRCSSQSGHNTVSWYQQALGQGPQFIFQYYREEENGRGNFPPRFSGLQFPNYSSELNVNALELDDSALYLCAILAGGQDEQFFGPGTRLTVL.

This chain's CDR3 is CASSGQGTGELFF. CDR3 in DNA: TGTGCCAGCAGCGGACAGGGGACCGGGGAGCTGTTTTTT. The chain combines TRBV11-2 with TRBJ2-2, with 9 bases matching TRBD1. This CDR3 has 13 amino acids. The J segment lost 5 bases and the V segment lost 5 bases, leaving 0 bases of the junction unmatched. Germline V gives CDR1 SGHAT, CDR2 FQNNGV.

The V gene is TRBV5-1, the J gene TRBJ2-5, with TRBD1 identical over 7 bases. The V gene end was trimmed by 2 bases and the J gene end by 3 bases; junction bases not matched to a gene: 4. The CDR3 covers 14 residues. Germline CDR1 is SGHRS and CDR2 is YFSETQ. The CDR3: CASSLNTGEETQYF. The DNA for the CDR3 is TGCGCCAGCAGCTTAAATACAGGGGAAGAGACCCAGTACTTC.

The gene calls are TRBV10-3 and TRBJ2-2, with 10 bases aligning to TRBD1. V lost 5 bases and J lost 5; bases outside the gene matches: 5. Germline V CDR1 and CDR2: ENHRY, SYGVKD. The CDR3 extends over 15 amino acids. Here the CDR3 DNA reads TGTGCCATCAGTCCCGGGACAGGGGAAACCGGGGAGCTGTTTTTT. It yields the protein CAISPGTGETGELFF.

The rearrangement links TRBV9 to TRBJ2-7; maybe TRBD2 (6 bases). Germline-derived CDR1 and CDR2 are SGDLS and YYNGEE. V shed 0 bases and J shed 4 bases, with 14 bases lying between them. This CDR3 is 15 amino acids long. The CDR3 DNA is TGTGCCAGCAGCGTAGATGGAGGGTTGAAGTACGAGCAGTACTTC. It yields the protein CASSVDGGLKYEQYF.

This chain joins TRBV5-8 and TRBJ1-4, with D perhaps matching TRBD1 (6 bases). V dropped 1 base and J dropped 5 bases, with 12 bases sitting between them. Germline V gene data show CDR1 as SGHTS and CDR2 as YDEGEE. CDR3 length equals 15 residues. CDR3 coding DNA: TGTGCCAGCAGCTTGACCGGGACACTCAATGAAAAACTGTTTTTT. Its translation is CASSLTGTLNEKLFF.

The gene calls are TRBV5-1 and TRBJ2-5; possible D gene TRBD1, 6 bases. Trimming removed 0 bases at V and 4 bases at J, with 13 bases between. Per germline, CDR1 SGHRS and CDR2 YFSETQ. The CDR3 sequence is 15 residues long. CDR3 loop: CASSLESQGRETQYF. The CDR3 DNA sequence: TGCGCCAGCAGCTTGGAAAGCCAGGGGAGAGAGACCCAGTACTTC.

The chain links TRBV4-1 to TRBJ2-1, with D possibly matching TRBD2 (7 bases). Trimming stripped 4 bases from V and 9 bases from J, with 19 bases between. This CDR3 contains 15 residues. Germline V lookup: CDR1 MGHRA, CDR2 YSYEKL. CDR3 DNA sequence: TGCGCCAGCAGCCCCCGGAACGGGGGGCACCTTGAGCAGTTCTTC. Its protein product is CASSPRNGGHLEQFF.

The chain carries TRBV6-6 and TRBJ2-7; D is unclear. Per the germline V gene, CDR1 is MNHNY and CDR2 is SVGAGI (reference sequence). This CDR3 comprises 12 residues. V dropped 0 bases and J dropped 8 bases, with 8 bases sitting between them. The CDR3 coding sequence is TGTGCCAGCAGTTACTCCCTTCAGAAGCAGTACTTC. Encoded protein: CASSYSLQKQYF.

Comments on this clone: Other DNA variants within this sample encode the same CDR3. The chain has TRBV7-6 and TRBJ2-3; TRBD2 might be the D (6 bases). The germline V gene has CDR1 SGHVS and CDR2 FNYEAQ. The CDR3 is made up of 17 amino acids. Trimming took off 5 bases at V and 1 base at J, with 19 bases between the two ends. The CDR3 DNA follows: TGTGCCAGCAGCCTACTGGAGGGTAGTGGGGGCACAGATACGCAGTATTTT. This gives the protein CASSLLEGSGGTDTQYF.

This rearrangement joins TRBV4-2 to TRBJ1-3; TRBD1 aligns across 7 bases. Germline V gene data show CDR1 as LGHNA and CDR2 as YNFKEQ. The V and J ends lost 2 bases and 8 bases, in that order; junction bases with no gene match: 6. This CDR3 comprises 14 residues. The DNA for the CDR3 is TGTGCCAGCAGCCAACCGACAGGGCTGGACACCATATATTTT. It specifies CASSQPTGLDTIYF.

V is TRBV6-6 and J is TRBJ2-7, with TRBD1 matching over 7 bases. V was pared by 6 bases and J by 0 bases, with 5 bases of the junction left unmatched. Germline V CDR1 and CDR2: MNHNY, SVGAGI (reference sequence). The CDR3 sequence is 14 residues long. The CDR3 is CASRRRDSSYEQYF. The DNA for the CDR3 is TGTGCCAGCAGACGTCGGGACAGCTCCTACGAGCAGTACTTC.

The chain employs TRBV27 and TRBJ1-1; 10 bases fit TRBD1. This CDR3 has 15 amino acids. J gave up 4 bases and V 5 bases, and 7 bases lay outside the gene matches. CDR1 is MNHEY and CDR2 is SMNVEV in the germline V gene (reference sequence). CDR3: CASSVTGGVRTEAFF. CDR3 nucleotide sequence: TGTGCCAGCAGTGTGACAGGGGGCGTTCGCACTGAAGCTTTCTTT.

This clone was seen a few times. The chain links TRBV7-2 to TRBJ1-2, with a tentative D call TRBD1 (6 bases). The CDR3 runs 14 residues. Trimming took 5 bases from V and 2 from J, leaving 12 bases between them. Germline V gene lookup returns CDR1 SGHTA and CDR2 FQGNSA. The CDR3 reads CASSRTTGNYGYTF. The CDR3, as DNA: TGTGCCAGCAGCCGTACTACAGGGAACTATGGCTACACCTTC.

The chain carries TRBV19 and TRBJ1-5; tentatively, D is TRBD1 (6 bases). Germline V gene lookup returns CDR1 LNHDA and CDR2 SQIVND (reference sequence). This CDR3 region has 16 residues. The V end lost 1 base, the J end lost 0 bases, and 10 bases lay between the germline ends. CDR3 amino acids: CASSIADRNSNQPQHF. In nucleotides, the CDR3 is TGTGCCAGTAGTATAGCGGACAGAAATAGCAATCAGCCCCAGCATTTT.

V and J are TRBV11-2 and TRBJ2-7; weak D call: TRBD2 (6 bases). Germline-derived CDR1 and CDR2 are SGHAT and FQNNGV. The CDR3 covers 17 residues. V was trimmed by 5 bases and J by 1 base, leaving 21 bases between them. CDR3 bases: TGTGCCAGCAGCCCCCGGGACTTCTCTCCCTCTTCCTACGAGCAGTACTTC. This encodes CASSPRDFSPSSYEQYF.

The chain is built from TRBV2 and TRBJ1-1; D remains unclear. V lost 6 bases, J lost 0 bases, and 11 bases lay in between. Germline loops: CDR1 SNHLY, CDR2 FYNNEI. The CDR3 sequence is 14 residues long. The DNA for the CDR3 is TGTGCCAGCAGCCTCGTACTTATGAACACTGAAGCTTTCTTT. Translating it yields CASSLVLMNTEAFF.

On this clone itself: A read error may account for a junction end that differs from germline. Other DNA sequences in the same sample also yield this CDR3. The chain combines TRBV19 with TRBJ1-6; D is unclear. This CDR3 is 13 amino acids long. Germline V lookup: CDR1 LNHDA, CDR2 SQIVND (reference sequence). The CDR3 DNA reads TGTGCCAGTATGGGCATTCTTAATTCCCCCCTCCACTTT. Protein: CASMGILNSPLHF.

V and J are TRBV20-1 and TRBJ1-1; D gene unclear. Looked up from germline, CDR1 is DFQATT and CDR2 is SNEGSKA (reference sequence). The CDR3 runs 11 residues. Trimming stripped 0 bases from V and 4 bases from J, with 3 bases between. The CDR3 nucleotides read TGCAGTGCTAGAGAGAGCACTGAAGCTTTCTTT. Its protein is CSARESTEAFF.

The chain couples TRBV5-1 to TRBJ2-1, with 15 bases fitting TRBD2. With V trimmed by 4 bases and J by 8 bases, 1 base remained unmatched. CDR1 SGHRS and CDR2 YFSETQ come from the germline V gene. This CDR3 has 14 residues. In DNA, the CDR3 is TGCGCCAGCAGCAGGACTAGCGGGGGGGATGAGCAGTTCTTC. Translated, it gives CASSRTSGGDEQFF.

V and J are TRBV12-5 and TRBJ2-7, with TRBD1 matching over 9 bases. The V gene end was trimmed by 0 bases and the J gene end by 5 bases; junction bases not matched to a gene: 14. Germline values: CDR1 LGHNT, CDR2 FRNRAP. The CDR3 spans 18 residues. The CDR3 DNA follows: TGTGCTAGTGGTTTGGTACAAGAGACAGGGGGAATAGTCCACGAGCAGTACTTC. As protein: CASGLVQETGGIVHEQYF.

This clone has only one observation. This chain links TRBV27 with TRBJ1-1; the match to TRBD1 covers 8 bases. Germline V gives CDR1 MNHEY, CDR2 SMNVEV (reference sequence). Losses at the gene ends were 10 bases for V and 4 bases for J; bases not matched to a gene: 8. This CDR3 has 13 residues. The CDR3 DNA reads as TGTGCCACCCGACAGGGGAGAGGCACTGAAGCTTTCTTT. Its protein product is CATRQGRGTEAFF.

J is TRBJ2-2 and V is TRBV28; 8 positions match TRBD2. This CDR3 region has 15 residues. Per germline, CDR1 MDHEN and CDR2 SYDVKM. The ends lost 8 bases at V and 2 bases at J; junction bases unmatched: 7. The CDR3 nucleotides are TGTGCCAGCGGAGCTAGCGGGTCAAACACCGGGGAGCTGTTTTTT. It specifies CASGASGSNTGELFF. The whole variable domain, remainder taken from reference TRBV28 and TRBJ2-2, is DVKVTQSSRYLVKRTGEKVFLECVQDMDHENMFWYRQDPGLGLRLIYFSYDVKMKEKGDIPEGYSVSREKKERFSLILESASTNQTSMYLCASGASGSNTGELFFGEGSRLTVL.

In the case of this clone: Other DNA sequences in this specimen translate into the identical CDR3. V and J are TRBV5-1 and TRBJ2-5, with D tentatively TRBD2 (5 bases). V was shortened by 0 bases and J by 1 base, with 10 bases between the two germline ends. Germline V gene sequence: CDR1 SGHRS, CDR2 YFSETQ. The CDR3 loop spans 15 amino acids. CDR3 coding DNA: TGCGCCAGCAGCTTGGGGAGGACCGGCCAAGAGACCCAGTACTTC. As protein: CASSLGRTGQETQYF.

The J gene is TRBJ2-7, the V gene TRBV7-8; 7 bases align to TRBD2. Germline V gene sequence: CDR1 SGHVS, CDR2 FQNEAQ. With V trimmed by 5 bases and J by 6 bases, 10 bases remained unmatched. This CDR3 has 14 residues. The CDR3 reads CASSTAGSGGEQYF. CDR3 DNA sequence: TGTGCCAGCAGCACTGCCGGGTCGGGAGGCGAGCAGTACTTC. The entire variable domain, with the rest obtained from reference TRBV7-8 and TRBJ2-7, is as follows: GAGVSQSPRYKVAKRGQDVALRCDPISGHVSLFWYQQALGQGPEFLTYFQNEAQLDKSGLPSDRFFAERPEGSVSTLKIQRTQQEDSAVYLCASSTAGSGGEQYFGPGTRLTVT.

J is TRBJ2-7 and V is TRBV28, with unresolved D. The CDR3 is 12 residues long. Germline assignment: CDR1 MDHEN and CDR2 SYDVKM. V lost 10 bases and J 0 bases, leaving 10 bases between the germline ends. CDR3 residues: CATSIISYEQYF. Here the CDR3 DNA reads TGTGCCACCTCTATTATCTCCTACGAGCAGTACTTC. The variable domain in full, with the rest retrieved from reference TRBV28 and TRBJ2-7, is DVKVTQSSRYLVKRTGEKVFLECVQDMDHENMFWYRQDPGLGLRLIYFSYDVKMKEKGDIPEGYSVSREKKERFSLILESASTNQTSMYLCATSIISYEQYFGPGTRLTVT.

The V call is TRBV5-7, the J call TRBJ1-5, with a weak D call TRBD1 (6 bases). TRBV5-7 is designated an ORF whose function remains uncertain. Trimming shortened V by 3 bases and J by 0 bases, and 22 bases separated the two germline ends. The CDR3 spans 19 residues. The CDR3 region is CASSSDGGQRPRSNQPQHF. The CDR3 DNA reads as TGTGCCAGCAGCTCTGATGGAGGACAGCGCCCACGTAGCAATCAGCCCCAGCATTTT.

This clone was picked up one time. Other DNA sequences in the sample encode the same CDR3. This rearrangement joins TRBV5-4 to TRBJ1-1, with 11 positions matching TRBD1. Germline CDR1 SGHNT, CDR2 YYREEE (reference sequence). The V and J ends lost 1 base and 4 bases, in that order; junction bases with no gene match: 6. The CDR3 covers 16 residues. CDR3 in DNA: TGTGCCAGCAGCTTGAACCCGGGGACAGGGGGCACTGAAGCTTTCTTT. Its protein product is CASSLNPGTGGTEAFF. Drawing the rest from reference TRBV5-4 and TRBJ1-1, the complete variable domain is ETGVTQSPTHLIKTRGQQVTLRCSSQSGHNTVSWYQQALGQGPQFIFQYYREEENGRGNFPPRFSGLQFPNYSSELNVNALELDDSALYLCASSLNPGTGGTEAFFGQGTRLTVV.